These 7 T cell receptor beta chains came from one sample sequenced in a study of cytomegalovirus exposure and HLA in healthy donors. PCR used 60 Vbeta primers and 13 Jbeta primers. Only in-frame clones appear in the TCRdb table, and some are missing; sequencing was by immunoSEQ multiplex PCR. This table has 90,000 to 150,000 clones, 80% appearing once. Sequencing was carried out using PBMCs. Source of these receptors: a man aged 50-60 years in good health and CMV-seronegative.

The sample holds a few counts of this clone. This rearrangement joins TRBV5-4 to TRBJ1-1, with D perhaps matching TRBD1 (5 bases). This CDR3 has 14 amino acids. The V end lost 0 bases, the J end lost 6 bases, and 12 bases lay between the germline ends. Germline CDR1 SGHNT, CDR2 YYREEE (reference sequence). The CDR3 bases are TGTGCCAGCAGCTTGGGGGGGGAGGAGGCTGAAGCTTTCTTT. It encodes CASSLGGEEAEAFF.

The CDR3 is CASSIPIGGYTF. As DNA, the CDR3 is TGTGCCAGCAGTATCCCAATCGGGGGCTACACCTTC. This chain links TRBV28 with TRBJ1-2; D unclear. V lost 5 bases, J lost 8 bases, and 12 bases lay in between. Germline loops: CDR1 MDHEN, CDR2 SYDVKM. The CDR3 is 12 amino acids.

The V call is TRBV4-2, the J call TRBJ1-5; no reliable D call. V was cut by 0 bases and J by 2 bases, with 5 bases left in between. Germline CDR1 and CDR2: LGHNA and YNFKEQ. This CDR3 is 14 amino acids long. CDR3 sequence: CASSQDRGNQPQHF. The CDR3, as DNA: TGTGCCAGCAGCCAAGACCGGGGCAATCAGCCCCAGCATTTT.

This chain links TRBV7-6 with TRBJ2-7; 9 positions agree with TRBD1. The CDR3 has 15 amino acids. J gave up 2 bases and V 1 base, and 3 bases lay outside the gene matches. Germline values: CDR1 SGHVS, CDR2 FNYEAQ. CDR3 region: CASSLGQGGTYEQYF. The CDR3 DNA follows: TGTGCCAGCAGCTTAGGACAGGGGGGAACCTACGAGCAGTACTTC.

V and J are TRBV7-2 and TRBJ2-1; 10 bases agree with TRBD1. Germline V gives CDR1 SGHTA, CDR2 FQGNSA. V lost 1 base to trimming and J lost 6 bases; unmatched junction nucleotides: 9. The CDR3 covers 17 residues. As DNA, the CDR3 is TGTGCCAGCAGCTTAGGCGCTGGGACAGGGGTATCCAATGAGCAGTTCTTC. This sequence encodes CASSLGAGTGVSNEQFF.

This clone was seen once. The rearrangement uses TRBV19 and TRBJ1-1; D may be TRBD1 (6 bases). CDR3 length equals 13 residues. Germline values: CDR1 LNHDA, CDR2 SQIVND (reference sequence). V gave up 3 bases and J gave up 4 bases, with 9 bases separating them. The CDR3, as DNA: TGTGCCAGTAGTATGTTAGGGGGCACTGAAGCTTTCTTT. This translates into CASSMLGGTEAFF.

The V and J genes are TRBV29-1 and TRBJ2-1; perhaps TRBD1 as D (6 bases). The CDR3 runs to 14 residues. The V and J ends lost 5 bases and 0 bases respectively, with 11 bases between them. CDR1 and CDR2 (germline): SQVTM, ANQGSEA. The DNA for the CDR3 is TGCAGCGTTAATGACAGGAGCTCCTACAATGAGCAGTTCTTC. It encodes CSVNDRSSYNEQFF.